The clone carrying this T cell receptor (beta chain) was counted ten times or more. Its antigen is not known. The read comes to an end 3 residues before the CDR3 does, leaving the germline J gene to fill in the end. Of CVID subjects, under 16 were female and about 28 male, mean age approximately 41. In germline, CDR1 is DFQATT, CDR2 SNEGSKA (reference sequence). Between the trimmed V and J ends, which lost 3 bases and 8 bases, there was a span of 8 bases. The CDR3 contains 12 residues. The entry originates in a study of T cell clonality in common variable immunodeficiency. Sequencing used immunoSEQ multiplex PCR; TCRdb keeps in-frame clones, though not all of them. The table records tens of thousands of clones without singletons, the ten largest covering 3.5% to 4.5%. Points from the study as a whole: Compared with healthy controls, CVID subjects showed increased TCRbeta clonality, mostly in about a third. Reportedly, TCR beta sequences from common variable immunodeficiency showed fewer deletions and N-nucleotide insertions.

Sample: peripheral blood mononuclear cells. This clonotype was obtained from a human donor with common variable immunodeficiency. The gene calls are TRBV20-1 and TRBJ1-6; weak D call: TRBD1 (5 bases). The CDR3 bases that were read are TGCAGTGCTAGGTCGGGGGATTCACCC. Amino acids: CSARSGDSP. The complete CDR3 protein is CSARSGDSPLHF.